This TCR beta chain was captured in a study of blood T cell repertoires in COVID-19. As for the study in general: There were acute and convalescent COVID-19 samples, and they came from the United States, Italy and Spain. T cells, B-cell-depleted T cells, or PBMCs provided the cDNA or gDNA that served as material.

Deletions cut 7 bases from V and 7 bases from J, with 20 bases between. The CDR3 is 15 residues long. Germline loops: CDR1 LNHDA, CDR2 SQIVND (reference sequence). Authors' processing steps: The assay estimated nucleated cells by amplifying reference gene primers. Profiling relied on immunoSEQ multiplex PCR, and the TCRdb table lists in-frame clones only, not all of them. For V, J and clone size, that table is used; D and trimming come from the DNA. Of roughly 190,000 clones in the sample, about 88% are singletons; the top ten hold about an eighth. The chain combines TRBV19 with TRBJ1-5; D might be TRBD1 (5 bases). The clonotype originates from a man aged 25-40 years with active or convalescent COVID-19. The source material was peripheral blood. The CDR3 reads CASTELPGGRQPQHF. DNA for the CDR3: TGTGCCAGTACCGAACTGCCGGGGGGTCGCCAGCCCCAGCATTTT.